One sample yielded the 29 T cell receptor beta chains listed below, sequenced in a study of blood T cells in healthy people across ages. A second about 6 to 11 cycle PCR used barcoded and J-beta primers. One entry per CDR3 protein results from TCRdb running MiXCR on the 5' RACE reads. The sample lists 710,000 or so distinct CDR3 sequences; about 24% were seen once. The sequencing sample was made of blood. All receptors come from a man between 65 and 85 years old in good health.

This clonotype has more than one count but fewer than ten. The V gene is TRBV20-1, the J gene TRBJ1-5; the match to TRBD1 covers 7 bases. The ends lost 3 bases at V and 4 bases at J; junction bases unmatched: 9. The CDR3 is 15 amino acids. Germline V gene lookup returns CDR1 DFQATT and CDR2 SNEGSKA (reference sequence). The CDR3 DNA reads TGCAGTGCTAGCACAGGTGCGGGACAGAATCAGCCCCAGCATTTT. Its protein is CSASTGAGQNQPQHF.

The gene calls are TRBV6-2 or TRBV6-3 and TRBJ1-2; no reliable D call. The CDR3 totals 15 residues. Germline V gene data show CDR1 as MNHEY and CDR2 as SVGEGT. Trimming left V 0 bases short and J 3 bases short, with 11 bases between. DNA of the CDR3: TGTGCCAGCAGTTACTCAATACACGATTACTATGGCTACACCTTC. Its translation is CASSYSIHDYYGYTF.

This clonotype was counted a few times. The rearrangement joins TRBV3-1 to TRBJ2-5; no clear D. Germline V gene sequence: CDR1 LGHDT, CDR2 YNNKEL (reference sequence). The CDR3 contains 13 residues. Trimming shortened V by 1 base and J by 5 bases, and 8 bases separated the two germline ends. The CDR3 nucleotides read TGTGCCAGCAGCCAAGTTGTTGGGGAGACCCAGTACTTC. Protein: CASSQVVGETQYF.

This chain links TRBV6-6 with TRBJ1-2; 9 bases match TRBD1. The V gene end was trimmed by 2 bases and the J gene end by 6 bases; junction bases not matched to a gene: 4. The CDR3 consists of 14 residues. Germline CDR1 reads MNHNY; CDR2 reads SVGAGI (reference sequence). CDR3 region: CASSYGTGSDGYTF. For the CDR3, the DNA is TGTGCCAGCAGTTACGGGACAGGGAGCGATGGCTACACCTTC.

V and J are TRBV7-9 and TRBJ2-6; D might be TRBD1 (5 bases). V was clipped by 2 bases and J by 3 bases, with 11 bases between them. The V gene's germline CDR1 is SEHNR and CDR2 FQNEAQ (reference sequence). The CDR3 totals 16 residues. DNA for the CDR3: TGTGCCAGCAGCTTAACCCAGGGCAGTGGGGCCAACGTCCTGACTTTC. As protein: CASSLTQGSGANVLTF.

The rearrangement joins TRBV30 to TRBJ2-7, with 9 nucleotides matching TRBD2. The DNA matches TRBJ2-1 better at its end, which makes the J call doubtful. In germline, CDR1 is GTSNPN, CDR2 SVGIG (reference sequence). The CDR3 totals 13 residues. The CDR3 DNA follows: TGTGCCTGCGCCGGGACTAGCAGAAATGAGCAGTTCTTC. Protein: CACAGTSRNEQFF.

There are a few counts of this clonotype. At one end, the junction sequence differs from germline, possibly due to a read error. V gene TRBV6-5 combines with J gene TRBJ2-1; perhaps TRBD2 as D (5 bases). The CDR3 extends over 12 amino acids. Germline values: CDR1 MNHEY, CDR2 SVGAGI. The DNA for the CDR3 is TGTGCCAGCAGTCGGACTGACAAAGAGCAGTTCTTC. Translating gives CASSRTDKEQFF.

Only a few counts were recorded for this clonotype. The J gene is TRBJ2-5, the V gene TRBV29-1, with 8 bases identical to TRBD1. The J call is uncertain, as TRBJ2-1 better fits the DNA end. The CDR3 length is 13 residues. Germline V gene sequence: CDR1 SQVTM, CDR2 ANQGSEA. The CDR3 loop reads CSGWTGLSNEQFF. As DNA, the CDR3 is TGCAGCGGCTGGACAGGGTTAAGCAATGAGCAGTTCTTC.

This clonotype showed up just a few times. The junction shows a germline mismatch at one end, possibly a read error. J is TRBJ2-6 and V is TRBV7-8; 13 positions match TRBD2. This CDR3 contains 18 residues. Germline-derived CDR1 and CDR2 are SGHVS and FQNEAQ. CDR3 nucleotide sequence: TGTGCCAGCACCTTACTAGCGGGAGGGCTCTCTGGGGCCAACGTCCTGACTTTC. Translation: CASTLLAGGLSGANVLTF.

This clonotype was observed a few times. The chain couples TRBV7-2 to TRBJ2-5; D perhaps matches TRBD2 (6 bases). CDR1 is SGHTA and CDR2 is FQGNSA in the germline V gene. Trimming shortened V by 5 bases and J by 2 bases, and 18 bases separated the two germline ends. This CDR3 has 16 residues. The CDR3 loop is CASSPRGPGLQETQYF. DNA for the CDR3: TGTGCCAGCAGCCCCCGCGGCCCCGGACTACAAGAGACCCAGTACTTC.

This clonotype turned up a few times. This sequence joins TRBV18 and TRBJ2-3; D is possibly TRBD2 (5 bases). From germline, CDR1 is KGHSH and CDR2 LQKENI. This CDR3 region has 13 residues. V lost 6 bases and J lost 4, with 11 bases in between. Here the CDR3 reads CASSPLAADTQYF. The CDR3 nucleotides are TGTGCCAGCTCCCCGCTAGCCGCAGATACGCAGTATTTT.

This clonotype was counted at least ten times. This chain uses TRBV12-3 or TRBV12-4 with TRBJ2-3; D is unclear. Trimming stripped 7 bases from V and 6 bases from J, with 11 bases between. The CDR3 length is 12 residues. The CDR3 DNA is TGTGCCAGCACACCCTCTCGGGATACGCAGTATTTT. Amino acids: CASTPSRDTQYF.

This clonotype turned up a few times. DNA for the CDR3: TGCAGGAGAAAGTGGGACGCCACCTACGAGCAGTACTTC. Amino acids: CRRKWDATYEQYF. The chain couples TRBV29-1 to TRBJ2-5; perhaps D is TRBD1 or TRBD2 (5 bases each). The J call may be wrong; the DNA end is better matched by TRBJ2-7. CDR1 and CDR2 (germline): SQVTM, ANQGSEA. The CDR3 totals 13 residues.

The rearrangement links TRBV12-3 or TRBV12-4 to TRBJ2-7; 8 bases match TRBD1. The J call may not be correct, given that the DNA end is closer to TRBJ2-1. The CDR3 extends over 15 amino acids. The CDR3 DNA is TGTGCCAGCAACCAGGGGGCGGACGCCTACAATGAGCAGTTCTTC. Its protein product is CASNQGADAYNEQFF.

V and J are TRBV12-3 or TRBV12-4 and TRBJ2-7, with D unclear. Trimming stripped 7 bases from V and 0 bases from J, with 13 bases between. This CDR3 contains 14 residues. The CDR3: CASKNRRSSYEQYF. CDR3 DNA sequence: TGTGCCAGCAAGAATCGTAGGAGCTCCTACGAGCAGTACTTC.

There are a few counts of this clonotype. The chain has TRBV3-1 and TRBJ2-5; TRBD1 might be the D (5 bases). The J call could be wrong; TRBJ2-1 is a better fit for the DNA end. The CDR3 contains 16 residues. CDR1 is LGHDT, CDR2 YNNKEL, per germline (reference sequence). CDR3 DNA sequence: TGTGCCAGCAGCCAAGAGGGCAGGGAAGATCTCGATGAGCAGTTCTTC. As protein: CASSQEGREDLDEQFF.

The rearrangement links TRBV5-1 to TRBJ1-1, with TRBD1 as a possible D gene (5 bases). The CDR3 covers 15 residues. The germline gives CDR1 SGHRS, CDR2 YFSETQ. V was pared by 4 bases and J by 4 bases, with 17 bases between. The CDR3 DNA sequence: TGCGCCAGCAGCGGAACGACACAGGTCGGCACTGAAGCTTTCTTT. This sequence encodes CASSGTTQVGTEAFF.

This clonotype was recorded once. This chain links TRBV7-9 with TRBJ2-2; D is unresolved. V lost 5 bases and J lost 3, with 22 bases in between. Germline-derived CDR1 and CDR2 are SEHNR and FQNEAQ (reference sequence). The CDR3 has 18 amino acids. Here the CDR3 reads CASSPRLVESRDTGELFF. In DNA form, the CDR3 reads TGTGCCAGCAGCCCTCGTCTGGTCGAAAGTAGGGACACCGGGGAGCTGTTTTTT.

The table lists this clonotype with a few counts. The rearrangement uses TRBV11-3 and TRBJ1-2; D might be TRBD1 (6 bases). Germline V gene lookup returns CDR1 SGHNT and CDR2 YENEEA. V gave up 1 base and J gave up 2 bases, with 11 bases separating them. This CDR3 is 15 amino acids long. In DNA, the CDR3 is TGTGCCAGCAGCTTAGTCGGGACACGAAACTATGGCTACACCTTC. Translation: CASSLVGTRNYGYTF.

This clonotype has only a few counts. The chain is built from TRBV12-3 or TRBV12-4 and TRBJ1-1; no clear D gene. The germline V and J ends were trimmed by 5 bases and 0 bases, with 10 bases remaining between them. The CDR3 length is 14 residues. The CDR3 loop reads CASSGLGVNTEAFF. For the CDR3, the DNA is TGTGCCAGCAGTGGCCTCGGGGTGAACACTGAAGCTTTCTTT.

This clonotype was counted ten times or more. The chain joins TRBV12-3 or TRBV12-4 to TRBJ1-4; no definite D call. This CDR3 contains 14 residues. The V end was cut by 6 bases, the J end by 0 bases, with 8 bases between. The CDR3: CASSWGATNEKLFF. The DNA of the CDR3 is TGTGCCAGCAGCTGGGGTGCAACTAATGAAAAACTGTTTTTT.

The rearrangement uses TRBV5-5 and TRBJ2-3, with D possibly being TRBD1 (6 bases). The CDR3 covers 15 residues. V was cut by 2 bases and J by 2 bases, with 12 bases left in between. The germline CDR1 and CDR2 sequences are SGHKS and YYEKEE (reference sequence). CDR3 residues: CASSFLQGLTDTQYF. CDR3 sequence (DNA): TGTGCCAGCAGCTTCTTGCAGGGGCTCACAGATACGCAGTATTTT.

CDR3 residues: CSASHGLSTDTQYF. CDR3 bases: TGCAGCGCCTCCCACGGACTCAGCACAGATACGCAGTATTTT. The chain links TRBV29-1 to TRBJ2-3, with D possibly TRBD2 on 5 matching bases. CDR3 length: 14 residues. Germline loops: CDR1 SQVTM, CDR2 ANQGSEA. Deletions cut 7 bases from V and 0 bases from J, with 14 bases between.

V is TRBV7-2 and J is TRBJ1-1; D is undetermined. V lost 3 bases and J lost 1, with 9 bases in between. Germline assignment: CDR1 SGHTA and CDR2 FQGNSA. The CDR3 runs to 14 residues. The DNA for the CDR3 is TGTGCCAGCAGCTTGGTACACAAGAACACTGAAGCTTTCTTT. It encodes CASSLVHKNTEAFF.

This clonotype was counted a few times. CDR3 DNA: TGCAGTGCTAGACACGCCTACAATGAGCAGTTCTTC. Translation gives CSARHAYNEQFF. V is TRBV20-1 and J is TRBJ2-1; D uncertain. CDR3 length: 12 residues. V was clipped by 2 bases and J by 2 bases, with 4 bases between them. CDR1 and CDR2 from the germline V gene are DFQATT and SNEGSKA (reference sequence).

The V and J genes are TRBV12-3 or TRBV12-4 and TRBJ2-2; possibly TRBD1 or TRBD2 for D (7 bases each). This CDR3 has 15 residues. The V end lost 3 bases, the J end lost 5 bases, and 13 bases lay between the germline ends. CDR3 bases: TGTGCCAGCAGTTTTGCGCAGGGGGGGACCGGGGAGCTGTTTTTT. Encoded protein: CASSFAQGGTGELFF.

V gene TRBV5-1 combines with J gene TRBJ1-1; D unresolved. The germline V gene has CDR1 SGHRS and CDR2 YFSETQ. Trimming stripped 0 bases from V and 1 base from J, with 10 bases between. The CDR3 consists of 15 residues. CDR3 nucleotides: TGCGCCAGCAGCTTGGCCCTGGCAAAGAACACTGAAGCTTTCTTT. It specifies CASSLALAKNTEAFF.

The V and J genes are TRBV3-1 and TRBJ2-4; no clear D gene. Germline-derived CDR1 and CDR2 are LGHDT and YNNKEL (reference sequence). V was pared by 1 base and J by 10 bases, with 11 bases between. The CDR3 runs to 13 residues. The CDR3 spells CASSQGFAEIQYF. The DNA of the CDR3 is TGTGCCAGCAGCCAAGGGTTCGCGGAAATTCAGTACTTC.

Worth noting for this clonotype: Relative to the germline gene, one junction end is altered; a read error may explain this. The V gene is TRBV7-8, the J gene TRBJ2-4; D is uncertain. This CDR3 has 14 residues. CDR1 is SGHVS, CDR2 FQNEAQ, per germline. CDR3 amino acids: CASSLAQVKNIQNF. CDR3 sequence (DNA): TGTGCCAGCAGCTTAGCCCAGGTCAAAAACATTCAGAACTTC. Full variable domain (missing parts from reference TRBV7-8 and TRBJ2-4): GAGVSQSPRYKVAKRGQDVALRCDPISGHVSLFWYQQALGQGPEFLTYFQNEAQLDKSGLPSDRFFAERPEGSVSTLKIQRTQQEDSAVYLCASSLAQVKNIQNFGAGTRLSVL.